Sequencing of this T cell receptor beta chain was carried out in a study of blood T cell repertoires in COVID-19. For the study at large: Sites across the United States, Italy and Spain contributed samples from acute and convalescent COVID-19.

The V gene lost 7 bases and the J gene lost 0 bases, with 12 bases spanning the gap. The germline gives CDR1 SNHLY, CDR2 FYNNEI. The CDR3 has 14 residues. Some clones are missing from TCRdb's copy, which holds only in-frame ones; the method was immunoSEQ multiplex PCR. The sample gives approximately 90,000 clones, about 83% of which show up once; over 5.5% is in the top ten. This TCR was sampled from a man between 65 and 85 years old with COVID-19, enrolled during active disease. The sample consisted of peripheral blood. The chain carries TRBV2 and TRBJ1-1, with a tentative D call TRBD1 (5 bases). The DNA of the CDR3 is TGTGCCAGCACCCAGACAGAGTTGAACACTGAAGCTTTCTTT. Protein product: CASTQTELNTEAFF.